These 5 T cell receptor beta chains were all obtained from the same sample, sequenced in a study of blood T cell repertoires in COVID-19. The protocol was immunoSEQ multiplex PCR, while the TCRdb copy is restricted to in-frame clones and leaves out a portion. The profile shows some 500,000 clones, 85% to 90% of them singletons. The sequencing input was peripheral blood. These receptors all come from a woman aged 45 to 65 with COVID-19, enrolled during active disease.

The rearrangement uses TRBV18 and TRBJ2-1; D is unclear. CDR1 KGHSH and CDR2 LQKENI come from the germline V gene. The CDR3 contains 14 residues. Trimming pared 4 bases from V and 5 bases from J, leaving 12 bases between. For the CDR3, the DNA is TGTGCCAGCTCACTCAAGCCTACTGACAATGAGCAGTTCTTC. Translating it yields CASSLKPTDNEQFF.

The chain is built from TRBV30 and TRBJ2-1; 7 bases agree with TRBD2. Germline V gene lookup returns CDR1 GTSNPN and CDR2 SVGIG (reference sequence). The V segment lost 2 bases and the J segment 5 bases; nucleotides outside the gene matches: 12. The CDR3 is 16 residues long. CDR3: CAWSSSLGGGDNEQFF. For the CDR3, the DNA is TGTGCCTGGAGTTCCTCCCTTGGGGGGGGAGACAATGAGCAGTTCTTC. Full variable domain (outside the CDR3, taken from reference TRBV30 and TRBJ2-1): SQTIHQWPATLVQPVGSPLSLECTVEGTSNPNLYWYRQAAGRGLQLLFYSVGIGQISSEVPQNLSASRPQDRQFILSSKKLLLSDSGFYLCAWSSSLGGGDNEQFFGPGTRLTVL.

CDR3 region: CASTRSYEQYF. CDR3 coding DNA: TGTGCCAGCACCCGCAGCTACGAGCAGTACTTC. V usage is TRBV2 and J usage is TRBJ2-7, with D unclear. The V gene's germline CDR1 is SNHLY and CDR2 FYNNEI. This CDR3 contains 11 residues. V was clipped by 7 bases and J by 3 bases, with 7 bases between them.

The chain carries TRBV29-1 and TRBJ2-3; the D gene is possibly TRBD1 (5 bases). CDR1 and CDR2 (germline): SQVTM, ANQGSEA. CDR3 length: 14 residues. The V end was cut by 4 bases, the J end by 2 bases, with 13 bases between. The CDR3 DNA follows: TGCAGCGTTGTGCAACAGGCTAACACAGATACGCAGTATTTT. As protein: CSVVQQANTDTQYF.

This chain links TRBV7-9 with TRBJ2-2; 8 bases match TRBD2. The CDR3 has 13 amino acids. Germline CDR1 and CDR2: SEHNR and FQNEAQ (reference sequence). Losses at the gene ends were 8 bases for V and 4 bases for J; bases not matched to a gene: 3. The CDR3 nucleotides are TGTGCCAGCCAGCGGGGGAGCACCGGGGAGCTGTTTTTT. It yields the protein CASQRGSTGELFF.